This T cell receptor (beta chain) was captured by sequencing in a study of T-cell reconstitution after alpha-beta-depleted transplantation in children. A remark on this clonotype: At one of its ends the junction is not consistent with the germline gene, which may arise from a read error.

TCRbeta library construction was performed incorporating unique molecular identifiers. TCRdb re-called the PCR reads through MiXCR, storing one row per CDR3 protein. The repertoire holds roughly 500,000 distinct CDR3 sequences, with 9.5% to 15% as singletons. There are 17 residues in the CDR3. Germline CDR1 DFQATT, CDR2 SNEGSKA (reference sequence). The clonotype comes from a human donor who donated a stem cell graft to a child with combined immunodeficiency. The sequences come from PBMCs from the stem cell graft donor, collected from the stem cell graft. The genes are TRBV20-1 and TRBJ2-1; 15 bases fit TRBD2. The CDR3 region has the DNA TGCTGTGCCCAGGGACTAGCGGGAGGAGGATTCTACAATGAGCAGTTCTTC. This codes for CCAQGLAGGGFYNEQFF.